These 17 T cell receptor beta chains were sequenced from one sample in a study of Graves' ophthalmopathy and Graves' hyperthyroidism. RNA transcripts served as template for amplifying TCR beta CDR3 sequences. In the first round, RT-PCR was carried out with HTBI primers, and a multiplex PCR formed the second round. TCRdb re-analysed the multiplex PCR reads in MiXCR, keeping a single row per CDR3 protein. The table records around 600,000 distinct CDR3 sequences, over 40% of them present only once. The specimen was peripheral blood. Receptors were obtained from an adult man with Graves' ophthalmopathy.

This clonotype occurred many times. This chain connects TRBV12-5 to TRBJ1-5; the D is unclear. CDR3 length equals 11 residues. Germline assignment: CDR1 LGHNT and CDR2 FRNRAP. V lost 5 bases, J lost 10 bases, and 9 bases lay in between. The CDR3 loop reads CASGAPLPQHF. CDR3 DNA: TGTGCTAGTGGTGCCCCTCTCCCCCAGCATTTT.

Notes on this clonotype: This may be a read error, as it is one base from a much larger clone. The rearrangement uses TRBV24-1 and TRBJ1-6; the match to TRBD1 covers 10 bases. The junction had 14 bases not matched to a gene; V was cut back by 6 bases and J by 10 bases. Germline CDR1 reads KGHDR; CDR2 reads SFDVKD. This CDR3 has 17 residues. The CDR3: CATSSGPPGQGGSPLHF. Written as DNA, the CDR3 is TGTGCCACCAGTTCCGGACCCCCTGGACAGGGGGGATCACCCCTCCACTTT.

The chain has TRBV29-1 and TRBJ1-2; D gene ambiguous. CDR3 length: 12 amino acids. CDR1 SQVTM and CDR2 ANQGSEA come from the germline V gene. V was shortened by 4 bases and J by 7 bases, with 13 bases between the two germline ends. CDR3 loop: CSVGERSIGYTF. The DNA for the CDR3 is TGCAGCGTTGGAGAGCGGTCGATTGGCTACACCTTC.

This clonotype was observed a few times. The genes are TRBV6-6 and TRBJ1-1, with D hard to call. CDR3 length equals 13 residues. Trimming took off 2 bases at V and 5 bases at J, with 9 bases between the two ends. Germline CDR1 reads MNHNY; CDR2 reads SVGAGI (reference sequence). CDR3 loop: CASSYAAPTEAFF. The CDR3 DNA reads as TGTGCCAGCAGTTACGCGGCCCCGACTGAAGCTTTCTTT.

The gene calls are TRBV7-8 and TRBJ2-5, with D maybe TRBD2 (6 bases). The CDR3 runs 15 residues. Trimming cost V 5 bases and J 5 bases, with 18 bases left between them. The germline V gene has CDR1 SGHVS and CDR2 FQNEAQ. CDR3 DNA: TGTGCCAGCAGCCATGGGGCGGGGAGTTGGGAGACCCAGTACTTC. This translates into CASSHGAGSWETQYF. Full variable domain (rest looked up from reference TRBV7-8 and TRBJ2-5): GAGVSQSPRYKVAKRGQDVALRCDPISGHVSLFWYQQALGQGPEFLTYFQNEAQLDKSGLPSDRFFAERPEGSVSTLKIQRTQQEDSAVYLCASSHGAGSWETQYFGPGTRLLVL.

At least ten counts were recorded for this clonotype. V is TRBV9 and J is TRBJ1-3, with unresolved D. The CDR3 sequence is 15 residues long. From germline, CDR1 is SGDLS and CDR2 YYNGEE. V was trimmed by 0 bases and J by 4 bases, leaving 11 bases between them. The chain's CDR3 is CASSVALAVGNTIYF. The CDR3 coding sequence is TGTGCCAGCAGCGTAGCGTTGGCAGTCGGAAACACCATATATTTT.

This clonotype was counted many times. The chain is built from TRBV11-3 and TRBJ1-1; D gene uncertain. Germline CDR1 reads SGHNT; CDR2 reads YENEEA. V was pared by 4 bases and J by 6 bases, with 12 bases between. The CDR3 is 13 residues long. The CDR3 DNA sequence: TGTGCCAGCAGCTCGGTATCCGGATCTGAAGCTTTCTTT. Amino acid sequence: CASSSVSGSEAFF.

V and J are TRBV7-3 and TRBJ2-7, with unresolved D. The DNA end is more similar to TRBJ2-5, so the J call may be wrong. From germline, CDR1 is SGHTA and CDR2 FQGTGA. The CDR3 runs to 14 residues. This CDR3 reads CASSSNPEVETQYF. DNA of the CDR3: TGTGCCAGCAGCTCAAACCCCGAGGTGGAGACCCAGTACTTC.

As to this clonotype: Because the CDR3 is missing its conserved closing phenylalanine or tryptophan, this is likely a read error. The genes are TRBV27 and TRBJ2-7, with 8 bases aligning to TRBD2. CDR3 length: 16 residues. In germline, CDR1 is MNHEY, CDR2 SMNVEV (reference sequence). With V trimmed by 6 bases and J by 5 bases, 15 bases remained unmatched. The CDR3 here is CASSHALLAGMNEQYC. The DNA of the CDR3 is TGTGCCAGCAGCCACGCGCTATTAGCGGGGATGAACGAGCAGTACTGC.

This clonotype was counted at least ten times. This chain uses TRBV7-9 with TRBJ1-2; no reliable D call. V was pared by 2 bases and J by 8 bases, with 18 bases between. Per germline, CDR1 SEHNR and CDR2 FQNEAQ (reference sequence). This CDR3 is built from 15 residues. The CDR3 sequence is CASSLTPDPSWGYTF. DNA for the CDR3: TGTGCCAGCAGCTTAACTCCGGACCCGTCATGGGGCTACACCTTC.

The chain has TRBV5-1 and TRBJ1-1, with D perhaps TRBD1 (6 bases). Germline V CDR1 and CDR2: SGHRS, YFSETQ. Trimming left V 1 base short and J 5 bases short, with 12 bases between. The CDR3 runs 14 residues. The CDR3 DNA is TGCGCCAGCAGCTTGTTCCAAGGGGGAACTGAAGCTTTCTTT. Its protein product is CASSLFQGGTEAFF. The full variable domain, in which reference TRBV5-1 and TRBJ1-1 provide the parts outside the CDR3, is KAGVTQTPRYLIKTRGQQVTLSCSPISGHRSVSWYQQTPGQGLQFLFEYFSETQRNKGNFPGRFSGRQFSNSRSEMNVSTLELGDSALYLCASSLFQGGTEAFFGQGTRLTVV.

This clonotype was seen repeatedly, ten times or more. This chain joins TRBV7-2 and TRBJ2-7, with D perhaps matching TRBD2 (6 bases). The germline V gene encodes CDR1 SGHTA and CDR2 FQGNSA. The CDR3 totals 12 residues. Trimming stripped 5 bases from V and 7 bases from J, with 12 bases between. The chain's CDR3 is CASSLNAGEQYF. The DNA for the CDR3 is TGTGCCAGCAGCCTAAACGCGGGAGAGCAGTACTTC.

This clonotype occurred a few times. The rearrangement links TRBV6-5 to TRBJ1-6, with 9 bases aligning to TRBD1. The V segment lost 0 bases and the J segment 9 bases; nucleotides outside the gene matches: 9. CDR1 and CDR2 (germline): MNHEY, SVGAGI. The CDR3 runs to 17 residues. The CDR3 spells CASSYSSRTGVGSPLHF. The CDR3 DNA reads as TGTGCCAGCAGTTACTCGTCCCGGACAGGGGTGGGTTCACCCCTCCACTTT.

This clonotype was counted at least ten times. The V and J genes are TRBV5-1 and TRBJ2-5; tentative D call: TRBD1 (6 bases). Trimming stripped 3 bases from V and 1 base from J, with 10 bases between. Germline V gene sequence: CDR1 SGHRS, CDR2 YFSETQ. The CDR3 covers 14 residues. The DNA of the CDR3 is TGCGCCAGCAGCTGGGGACACAGCCAAGAGACCCAGTACTTC. Translating it yields CASSWGHSQETQYF.

Of note for this clonotype: At one end, the junction sequence differs from germline, possibly due to a read error. The rearrangement links TRBV10-3 to TRBJ1-2; possible D gene TRBD1, 6 bases. The CDR3 runs to 13 residues. Germline V gene lookup returns CDR1 ENHRY and CDR2 SYGVKD. CDR3 in amino acids: CVIRLAGESGYTF. The CDR3 region has the DNA TGTGTCATCAGGTTGGCAGGGGAAAGTGGCTACACCTTC.

There are many counts of this clonotype. The chain is built from TRBV20-1 and TRBJ2-5; no firm D call. The germline V gene has CDR1 DFQATT and CDR2 SNEGSKA (reference sequence). V was pared by 0 bases and J by 5 bases, with 16 bases between. The CDR3 is made up of 15 amino acids. Written as DNA, the CDR3 is TGCAGTGCTAGAGATCCTCTGGCAGGTGGGGAGACCCAGTACTTC. This codes for CSARDPLAGGETQYF.

Points on this clonotype: At one end the junction does not follow the germline gene, possibly because of a read error. V usage is TRBV7-9 and J usage is TRBJ2-6, with D tentatively TRBD1 or TRBD2 (5 bases each). CDR1 is SEHNR and CDR2 is FQNEAQ in the germline V gene (reference sequence). The CDR3 sequence is 14 residues long. CDR3 coding DNA: TGTGCCAGCGTGAGGGGAACTGGGGTCAACGTCCTGACTTTC. Translating gives CASVRGTGVNVLTF.